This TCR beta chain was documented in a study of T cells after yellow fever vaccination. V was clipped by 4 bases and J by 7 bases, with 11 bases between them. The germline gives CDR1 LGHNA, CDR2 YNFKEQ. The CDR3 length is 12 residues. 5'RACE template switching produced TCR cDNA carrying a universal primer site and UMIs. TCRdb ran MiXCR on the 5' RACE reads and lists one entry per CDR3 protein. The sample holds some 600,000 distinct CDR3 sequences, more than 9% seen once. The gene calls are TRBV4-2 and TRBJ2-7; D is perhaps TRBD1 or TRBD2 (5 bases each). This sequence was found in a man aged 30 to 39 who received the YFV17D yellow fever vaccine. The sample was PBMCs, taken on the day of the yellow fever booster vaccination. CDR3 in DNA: TGTGCCAGCAGCCGAGGGGCCAGTGAGCAGTACTTC. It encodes CASSRGASEQYF.